This is a list of T cell receptor beta chains from one sample in a study of control samples from healthy donors and cancer patients. The assay was immunoSEQ multiplex PCR, and TCRdb's table has in-frame clones only and misses some. Among about 110,000 clones listed, about 89% were seen once. Sequencing was done on a sample of blood. The receptors derive from a woman between 50 and 59 years old in good health. CDR3s include the opening cysteine and the closing phenylalanine or tryptophan. Fields, in order: V gene, D gene, J gene, clone size, CDR3 DNA, CDR3 protein. D genes are given only for firm matches. The size entry is marked missing in some rows and otherwise reads once, few, many or a size class.

>TRBV9|TRBD1|TRBJ1-2|-
TGTGCCAGCAGCACCCGGACAGGGACAAACTATGGCTACACCTTC
CASSTRTGTNYGYTF
>TRBV30|TRBD1|TRBJ2-1|-
TGTGCCTGGAGGGACAGGGGCCGATCATACAATGAGCAGTTCTTC
CAWRDRGRSYNEQFF
>TRBV6-1|-|TRBJ2-2|-
TGTGCCAGCAGTGGACGACACGAAAGGAACACCGGGGAGCTGTTTTTT
CASSGRHERNTGELFF
>TRBV7-3|-|TRBJ2-2|-
TGTGCCAGCAGCTGGAGGGGGCCGAACACCGGGGAGCTGTTTTTT
CASSWRGPNTGELFF
>TRBV14|-|TRBJ2-1|-
TGTGCCAGCAGCCAAAACGACGTGAGGAATGAGCAGTTCTTC
CASSQNDVRNEQFF
>TRBV29-1|-|TRBJ2-5|-
TGCAGCGTCCAGGGGGACGGAAGGGCGGGGGAGACCCAGTACTTC
CSVQGDGRAGETQYF
>TRBV7-2|-|TRBJ2-5|-
TGTGCCAGCAGCTTAGCTGGGACACAAGAGACCCAGTACTTC
CASSLAGTQETQYF
>TRBV13|TRBD1|TRBJ1-4|-
TGTGCCAGCAGCCTAAACAGGGGTAGCGAAAAACTGTTTTTT
CASSLNRGSEKLFF
>TRBV7-3|-|TRBJ2-5|-
TGTGCCAGCAGCTTAGATTCTAGCCGGGAGACCCAGTACTTC
CASSLDSSRETQYF
>TRBV29-1|TRBD1|TRBJ1-2|-
TGCAGCGTTGATGCATCCACAGGGGGCCATGGCTACACCTTC
CSVDASTGGHGYTF
>TRBV12-3/TRBV12-4|-|TRBJ1-2|-
TGTGCCAGCAACCAGGGGCTCTATGGCTACACCTTC
CASNQGLYGYTF
>TRBV2|-|TRBJ1-2|once
TGTGCCAGCAGTGATGGGGGGCTCTATGGCTACACCTTC
CASSDGGLYGYTF
>TRBV7-9|-|TRBJ2-3|-
TGTGCCAGCAGCTTAGGCGGCGGGGGCACAGATACGCAGTATTTT
CASSLGGGGTDTQYF
>TRBV12-3/TRBV12-4|-|TRBJ1-5|few
TGTGCCAGCACTTATAGCAATCAGCCCCAGCATTTT
CASTYSNQPQHF
>TRBV10-3|TRBD1|TRBJ1-5|-
TGTGCCATCAGTGAGTCGGGGACAGGGGGCGCACGGTTT
CAISESGTGGARF
>TRBV21-1|-|TRBJ2-5|-
TGTGCCAGCAGTAAGGCGCAGCGGGAGTTTAGAGAGACCCAGTACTTC
CASSKAQREFRETQYF
>TRBV7-8|-|TRBJ2-7|-
TGTGCCAGCAGCTTATTGGGGTACGAGCAGTACTTC
CASSLLGYEQYF